The 15 T cell receptor beta chains below come from one sample, sequenced in a study of vaccination effects on CD4 cells after COVID-19. Expansion of antigen-specific CD4+ T cells with viral peptide pools was carried out by the ViraFEST assay before sequencing. Subsequent to a culture period of nine to ten days, CD4+ T cells were isolated. This individual contracted SARS-CoV-2 between March and December 2020, as verified by PCR. Sequencing was performed with immunoSEQ multiplex PCR; in TCRdb, only in-frame clones are kept and a portion is missing. The data show around 75,000 clones, more than 65% seen once. No antigen is known for these receptors. The specimen comprised CD4+ T cells from PBMCs cultured with HIV peptides, sampled before COVID-19 vaccination. Stated subset: HIV-1 Nef peptide pool negative control/reference culture. Source of these receptors: a human donor who had a prior SARS-CoV-2 infection.

The chain couples TRBV18 to TRBJ1-3; D possibly corresponds to TRBD1 (6 bases). The CDR3 has 18 amino acids. V lost 5 bases, J lost 0 bases, and 20 bases lay in between. Germline values: CDR1 KGHSH, CDR2 LQKENI. CDR3 in amino acids: CASSSSPGHDHSGNTIYF. CDR3 nucleotide sequence: TGTGCCAGCTCATCGTCTCCGGGACACGATCACTCTGGAAACACCATATATTTT.

The gene calls are TRBV6-5 and TRBJ1-6, with 11 nucleotides matching TRBD1. Germline values: CDR1 MNHEY, CDR2 SVGAGI. This CDR3 spans 14 amino acids. V lost 4 bases and J lost 11; bases outside the gene matches: 4. The CDR3 loop reads CASSSPGQGAPLHF. In DNA form, the CDR3 reads TGTGCCAGCAGTTCGCCGGGACAGGGGGCACCCCTCCACTTT.

V gene TRBV5-4 combines with J gene TRBJ1-1; TRBD1 aligns across 7 bases. This CDR3 is 13 amino acids long. Trimming took 4 bases from V and 3 from J; bases not matched to a gene: 3. The germline gives CDR1 SGHNT, CDR2 YYREEE (reference sequence). The CDR3 bases are TGTGCCAGCAGCCCCACAGGGGACACTGAAGCTTTCTTT. Amino acids: CASSPTGDTEAFF.

The chain links TRBV7-3 to TRBJ2-3; unclear D gene. The length of the CDR3 is 13 residues. Trimming removed 3 bases at V and 7 bases at J, with 11 bases between. Germline V gives CDR1 SGHTA, CDR2 FQGTGA. This CDR3 is CASSLELSNTQYF. DNA for the CDR3: TGTGCCAGCAGCTTGGAGCTTTCTAATACGCAGTATTTT.

The chain is built from TRBV27 and TRBJ2-7; 12 nucleotides match TRBD2. Losses at the gene ends were 5 bases for V and 3 bases for J; bases not matched to a gene: 14. Germline V gene data show CDR1 as MNHEY and CDR2 as SMNVEV (reference sequence). This CDR3 comprises 18 residues. CDR3 loop: CASSHPILAGGRYYEQYF. CDR3 sequence (DNA): TGTGCCAGCAGTCACCCTATACTAGCGGGAGGCCGATACTACGAGCAGTACTTC.

The rearrangement links TRBV5-4 to TRBJ2-7; 9 nucleotides line up with TRBD2. Trimming at V came to 0 bases and at J to 0 bases, leaving 7 bases not matched to a gene. There are 17 residues in the CDR3. Germline V lookup: CDR1 SGHNT, CDR2 YYREEE (reference sequence). CDR3 sequence (DNA): TGTGCCAGCAGCTTGGGCCCTAGCGGGGATCTCTCCTACGAGCAGTACTTC. As protein: CASSLGPSGDLSYEQYF.

The genes are TRBV11-2 and TRBJ1-4, with TRBD1 identical over 9 bases. CDR3 size: 14 residues. Per the germline V gene, CDR1 is SGHAT and CDR2 is FQNNGV. Trimming took 5 bases from V and 5 from J; bases not matched to a gene: 3. This CDR3 is CASSTGTGNEKLFF. The CDR3 DNA is TGTGCCAGCAGCACCGGGACAGGGAATGAAAAACTGTTTTTT.

V usage is TRBV7-2 and J usage is TRBJ1-4; tentative D call: TRBD1 (6 bases). Per the germline V gene, CDR1 is SGHTA and CDR2 is FQGNSA. Trimming removed 5 bases from V and 5 bases from J, with 12 bases in between. The CDR3 has 14 amino acids. The DNA for the CDR3 is TGTGCCAGCAGCCCGGGACAAGCGAATGAAAAACTGTTTTTT. Translation gives CASSPGQANEKLFF.

V gene TRBV6-5 combines with J gene TRBJ1-6; 8 nucleotides align to TRBD1. Germline assignment: CDR1 MNHEY and CDR2 SVGAGI. J gave up 8 bases and V 5 bases, and 5 bases lay outside the gene matches. The CDR3 length is 14 residues. CDR3 DNA: TGTGCCAGCAGTCTAACAGGGGGAGATTCACCCCTCCACTTT. This translates into CASSLTGGDSPLHF.

The chain uses TRBV11-3 and TRBJ2-1, with D possibly TRBD2 on 6 matching bases. The CDR3 length is 15 residues. CDR1 and CDR2 from the germline V gene are SGHNT and YENEEA. Trimming pared 5 bases from V and 7 bases from J, leaving 18 bases between. For the CDR3, the DNA is TGTGCCAGCAGCCCCGGGCGGGGTCGAAGAAATGAGCAGTTCTTC. Translating gives CASSPGRGRRNEQFF.

The J gene is TRBJ2-3, the V gene TRBV7-3; 7 bases match TRBD2. V lost 5 bases, J lost 1 base, and 6 bases stayed unmatched. Germline CDR1 SGHTA, CDR2 FQGTGA. The CDR3 spans 15 residues. The CDR3 here is CASSAAAGGTDTQYF. In nucleotides, the CDR3 is TGTGCCAGCAGCGCCGCCGCGGGGGGCACAGATACGCAGTATTTT. The full variable domain, with the rest looked up from reference TRBV7-3 and TRBJ2-3, is GAGVSQTPSNKVTEKGKYVELRCDPISGHTALYWYRQSLGQGPEFLIYFQGTGAADDSGLPNDRFFAVRPEGSVSTLKIQRTERGDSAVYLCASSAAAGGTDTQYFGPGTRLTVL.

The chain uses TRBV12-3 or TRBV12-4 and TRBJ1-2; D ambiguous. The CDR3 loop spans 12 amino acids. The V and J ends lost 3 bases and 7 bases respectively, with 9 bases between them. Here the CDR3 reads CASSFVLGGYTF. The CDR3 DNA is TGTGCCAGCAGTTTTGTACTGGGTGGCTACACCTTC.

CDR3 in amino acids: CASSTGLAGGPGEQFF. In DNA form, the CDR3 reads TGTGCCAGCAGTACGGGACTAGCGGGAGGGCCTGGTGAGCAGTTCTTC. V and J are TRBV6-6 and TRBJ2-1, with 16 bases that match TRBD2. J gave up 9 bases and V 5 bases, and 7 bases lay outside the gene matches. This CDR3 has 16 residues. The germline gives CDR1 MNHNY, CDR2 SVGAGI (reference sequence).

The chain carries TRBV5-5 and TRBJ2-7, with a possible D match to TRBD1 (5 bases). The CDR3 length is 15 residues. CDR1 is SGHKS and CDR2 is YYEKEE in the germline V gene (reference sequence). V was shortened by 2 bases and J by 5 bases, with 17 bases between the two germline ends. CDR3 amino acids: CASSFVPNKGDEQYF. CDR3 sequence (DNA): TGTGCCAGCAGCTTCGTGCCTAACAAAGGGGACGAGCAGTACTTC.

The V and J genes are TRBV2 and TRBJ1-5; D is unresolved. The CDR3 is 15 residues long. V was pared by 4 bases and J by 3 bases, with 13 bases between. Germline lookup yields CDR1 SNHLY and CDR2 FYNNEI. CDR3 sequence: CASSVTPANNQPQHF. The CDR3 DNA reads TGTGCCAGCAGTGTGACACCCGCGAACAATCAGCCCCAGCATTTT.